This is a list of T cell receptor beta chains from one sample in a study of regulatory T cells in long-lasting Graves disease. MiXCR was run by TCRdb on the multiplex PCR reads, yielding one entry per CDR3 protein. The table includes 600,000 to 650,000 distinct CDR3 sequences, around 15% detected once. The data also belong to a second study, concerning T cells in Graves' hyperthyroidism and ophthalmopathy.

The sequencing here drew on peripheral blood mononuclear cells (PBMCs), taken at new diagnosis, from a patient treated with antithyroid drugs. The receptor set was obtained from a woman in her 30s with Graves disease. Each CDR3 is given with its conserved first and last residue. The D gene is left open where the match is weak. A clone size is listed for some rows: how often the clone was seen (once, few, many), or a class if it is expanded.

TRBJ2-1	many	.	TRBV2	TGTGCCAGCAGTGGGCTAGCTGATGAGCAGTTCTTC	CASSGLADEQFF
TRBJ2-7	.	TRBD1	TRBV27	TGTGCCAGCAGAGGACAGGGGGCGGGGGAGCAGTACTTC	CASRGQGAGEQYF
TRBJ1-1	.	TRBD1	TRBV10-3	TGTGCCACTCGGGACAGCCAGGGGCGGGGCACTGAAGCTTTCTTT	CATRDSQGRGTEAFF
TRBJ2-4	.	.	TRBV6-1	TGTGCCAGCACCCCGGTGACAGTCAAAAACATTCAGTACTTC	CASTPVTVKNIQYF
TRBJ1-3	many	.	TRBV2	TGTGCCAGCAGTGGACCTGTGGGAAACACCATATATTTT	CASSGPVGNTIYF
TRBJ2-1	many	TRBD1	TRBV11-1	TGTGCCAGCAGCTCACAGGGGTTCAATGAGCAGTTCTTC	CASSSQGFNEQFF
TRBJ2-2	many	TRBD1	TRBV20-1	TGCAGTGCTAGAGGACAGGGGTTAGGCACCGGGGAGCTGTTTTTT	CSARGQGLGTGELFF
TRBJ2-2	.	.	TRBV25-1	TGTGCCAGCAGTGAATACGGATTGGTGGCTTCTGACGGGGAGCTGTTTTTT	CASSEYGLVASDGELFF
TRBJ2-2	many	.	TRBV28	TGTGCCAGCACCTACCGAGACCGCGGACTGAACACCGGGGAGCTGTTTTTT	CASTYRDRGLNTGELFF
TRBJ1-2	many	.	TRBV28	TGTGCCAGTTCGACAGACTATGGCTACACCTTC	CASSTDYGYTF
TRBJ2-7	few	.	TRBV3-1	TGTGCCAGCAGCAAATTCTCTAGGAAAGCCTACGAGCAGTACTTC	CASSKFSRKAYEQYF
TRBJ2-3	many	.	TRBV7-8	TGTGCCAGCAGCTTAGAAGAGGGAGCCTCCGATACGCAGTATTTT	CASSLEEGASDTQYF
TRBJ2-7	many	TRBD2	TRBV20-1	TGCAGTGCTAGAGATTTGCGGGAGGGCCACGAGCAGTACTTC	CSARDLREGHEQYF
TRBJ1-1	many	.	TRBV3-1	TGTGCCAGCAGCCAAGATTCCGGGAACACTGAAGCTTTCTTT	CASSQDSGNTEAFF
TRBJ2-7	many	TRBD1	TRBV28	TGTGCCAGCAGGGGACAGGGGTTCTCCTACGAGCAGTACTTC	CASRGQGFSYEQYF
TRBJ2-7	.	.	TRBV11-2	TGTGCCAGCAGCTCGGGTTGGCCAGGGCTACGCGAGCAGTACTTC	CASSSGWPGLREQYF
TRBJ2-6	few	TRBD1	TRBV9	TGTGCCAGCAGCGCCCCGGGACAGTCATCTGGGGCCAACGTCCTGACTTTC	CASSAPGQSSGANVLTF
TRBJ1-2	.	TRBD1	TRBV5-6	TGTGCCAGCAGCTCCAGGCAGGGGGATATCTATGGCTACACCTTC	CASSSRQGDIYGYTF
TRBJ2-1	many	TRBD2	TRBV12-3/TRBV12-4	TGTGCCAGCAGTTCCTGGGGGGGGACTGAGCAGTTCTTC	CASSSWGGTEQFF
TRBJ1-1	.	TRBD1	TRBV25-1	TGTGCCAGCAGTCTTGGGGGGGACAGGAGAACTGAAGCTTTCTTT	CASSLGGDRRTEAFF
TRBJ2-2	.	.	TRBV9	TGTGCCAGCAGCGTAGTTCCCAACACCGGGGAGCTGTTTTTT	CASSVVPNTGELFF
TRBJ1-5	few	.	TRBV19	TGTGCCAGTAATCGGAAGGCGACAGATGTGCAGCCCCAGCATTTT	CASNRKATDVQPQHF
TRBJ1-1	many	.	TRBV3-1	TGTGCCAGCAGCCGAGAACCGGGACACCCGCCTGAAGCTTTCTTT	CASSREPGHPPEAFF
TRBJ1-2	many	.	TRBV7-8	TGTGCCAGCAGCTTAGTTGCAGGTGGTGGCTACACCTTC	CASSLVAGGGYTF
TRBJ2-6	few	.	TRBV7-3	TGTGCCAGCAGCTTACTGCCAGTCCAACCACGCCCTGGGGCCAACGTCCTGACTTTC	CASSLLPVQPRPGANVLTF
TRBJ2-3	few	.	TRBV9	TGTGCCAGCAGCGTAAATGTAGGGCCAGTGACGGATACGCAGTATTTT	CASSVNVGPVTDTQYF
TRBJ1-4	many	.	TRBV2	TGTGCCAGCAGCGAGCGGGCTCAGGGACGAGGTGAAAAACTGTTTTTT	CASSERAQGRGEKLFF
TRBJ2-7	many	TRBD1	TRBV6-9	TGTGCCAGCAGTTTCCAGACAGGGATAAGGGAGCAGTACTTC	CASSFQTGIREQYF
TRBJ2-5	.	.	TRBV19	TGTGCCAGTAGTATAGAAACCGGGACAACTCAAGAGACCCAGTACTTC	CASSIETGTTQETQYF
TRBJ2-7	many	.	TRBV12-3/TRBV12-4	TGTGCCAGCAGTTACGCCGGGACCTCCTACGAGCAGTACTTC	CASSYAGTSYEQYF